This is a list of T cell receptor beta chains from one sample in a study of T cells in tuberculosis. The table came from immunoSEQ multiplex PCR; TCRdb's copy has only in-frame clones and leaves some out. The top ten clones hold almost 5.5% of a sample with some 30,000 clones, nearly 90% of them seen once. Source: PBMCs, taken at tuberculosis diagnosis. The source of these receptors is an adult with tuberculosis. Both conserved end residues are trimmed from each CDR3.

TRBV11-2 | 12 | ASSFRTGRYGYT
TRBV7-9 | 10 | ASSRMQETQY
TRBV5-4 | 9 | ASSWGDEQF
TRBV18 | 13 | ASSPLDTMNYGYT
TRBV15 | 12 | ATSRASVNEKLF
TRBV19 | 15 | ASSIDSELATYNEQF
TRBV28 | 17 | ASSFSWGTGVLMARGYT
TRBV29-1 | 10 | SVAGASYGYT
TRBV5-5 | 13 | ASSPRTGVNTEAF
TRBV5-6 | 11 | ASSPGQSYGYT
TRBV14 | 13 | ASSRQLAAYYEQY
TRBV15 | 13 | ATSRPGQGVHEQY
TRBV28 | 11 | ASTPRRAYGYT
TRBV23-1 | 14 | ASSQKGGNSNQPQH
TRBV6-6 | 11 | ASRTGDGYGYT